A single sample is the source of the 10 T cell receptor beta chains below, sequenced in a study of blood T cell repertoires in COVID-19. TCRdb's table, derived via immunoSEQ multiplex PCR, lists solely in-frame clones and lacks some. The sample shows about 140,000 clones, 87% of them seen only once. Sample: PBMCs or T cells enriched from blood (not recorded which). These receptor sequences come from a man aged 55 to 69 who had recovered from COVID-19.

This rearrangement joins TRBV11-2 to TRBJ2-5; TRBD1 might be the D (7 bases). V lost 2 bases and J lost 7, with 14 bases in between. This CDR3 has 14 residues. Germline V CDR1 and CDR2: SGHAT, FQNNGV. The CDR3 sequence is CASSLTHQGGTQYF. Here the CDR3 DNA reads TGTGCCAGCAGCTTAACCCACCAGGGGGGGACCCAGTACTTC.

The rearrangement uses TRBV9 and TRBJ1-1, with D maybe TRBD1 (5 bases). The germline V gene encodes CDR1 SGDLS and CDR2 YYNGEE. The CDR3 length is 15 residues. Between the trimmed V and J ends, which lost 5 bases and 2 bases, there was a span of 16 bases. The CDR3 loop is CASSPVGAPNTEAFF. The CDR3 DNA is TGTGCCAGCAGTCCGGTTGGGGCACCCAACACTGAAGCTTTCTTT.

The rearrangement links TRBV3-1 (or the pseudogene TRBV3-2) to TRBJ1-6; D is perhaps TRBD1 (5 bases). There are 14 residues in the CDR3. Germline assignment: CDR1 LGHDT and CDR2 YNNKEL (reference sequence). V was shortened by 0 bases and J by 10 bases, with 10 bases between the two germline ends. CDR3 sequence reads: CASSQDQGRSPLHF. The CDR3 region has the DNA TGTGCCAGCAGCCAAGATCAGGGTCGCTCACCCCTCCACTTT.

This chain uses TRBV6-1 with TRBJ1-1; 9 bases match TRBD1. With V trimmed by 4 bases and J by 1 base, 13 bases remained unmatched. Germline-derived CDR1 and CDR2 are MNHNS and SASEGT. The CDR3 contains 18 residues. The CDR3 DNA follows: TGTGCCAGCAGTGCCACCGGCATTGACAGGGGGTGGAACACTGAAGCTTTCTTT. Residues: CASSATGIDRGWNTEAFF.

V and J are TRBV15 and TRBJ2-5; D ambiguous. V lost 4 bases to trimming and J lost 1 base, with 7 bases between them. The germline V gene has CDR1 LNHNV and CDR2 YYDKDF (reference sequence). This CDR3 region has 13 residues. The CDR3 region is CATSTLPQETQYF. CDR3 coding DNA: TGTGCCACCAGCACCCTACCCCAAGAGACCCAGTACTTC.

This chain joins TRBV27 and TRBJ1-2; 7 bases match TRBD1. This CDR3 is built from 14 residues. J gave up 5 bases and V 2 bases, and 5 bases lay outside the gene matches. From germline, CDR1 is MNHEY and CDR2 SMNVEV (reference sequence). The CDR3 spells CASSLLHRGYGYTF. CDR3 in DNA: TGTGCCAGCAGTTTACTGCACAGGGGATATGGCTACACCTTC.

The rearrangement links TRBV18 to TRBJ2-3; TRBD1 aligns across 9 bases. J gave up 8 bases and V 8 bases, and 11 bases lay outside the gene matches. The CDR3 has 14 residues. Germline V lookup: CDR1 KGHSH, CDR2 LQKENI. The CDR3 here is CASDNRGRDGTQYF. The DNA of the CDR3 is TGTGCCAGCGATAACAGGGGGCGTGATGGTACGCAGTATTTT. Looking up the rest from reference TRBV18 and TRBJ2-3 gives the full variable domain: NAGVMQNPRHLVRRRGQEARLRCSPMKGHSHVYWYRQLPEEGLKFMVYLQKENIIDESGMPKERFSAEFPKEGPSILRIQQVVRGDSAAYFCASDNRGRDGTQYFGPGTRLTVL.

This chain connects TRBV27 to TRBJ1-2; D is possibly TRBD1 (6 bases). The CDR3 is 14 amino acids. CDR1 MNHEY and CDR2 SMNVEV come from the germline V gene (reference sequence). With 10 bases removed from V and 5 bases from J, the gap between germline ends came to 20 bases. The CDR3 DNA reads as TGTGCCACCAACTCTGGGGCAGGGGTTTATGGCTACACCTTC. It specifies CATNSGAGVYGYTF.

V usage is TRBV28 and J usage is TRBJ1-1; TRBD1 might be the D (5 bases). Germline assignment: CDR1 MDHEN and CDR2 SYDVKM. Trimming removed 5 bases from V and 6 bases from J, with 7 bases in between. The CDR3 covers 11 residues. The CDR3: CASSVRAEAFF. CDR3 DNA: TGTGCCAGCAGTGTCAGGGCTGAAGCTTTCTTT. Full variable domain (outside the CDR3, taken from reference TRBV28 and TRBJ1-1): DVKVTQSSRYLVKRTGEKVFLECVQDMDHENMFWYRQDPGLGLRLIYFSYDVKMKEKGDIPEGYSVSREKKERFSLILESASTNQTSMYLCASSVRAEAFFGQGTRLTVV.

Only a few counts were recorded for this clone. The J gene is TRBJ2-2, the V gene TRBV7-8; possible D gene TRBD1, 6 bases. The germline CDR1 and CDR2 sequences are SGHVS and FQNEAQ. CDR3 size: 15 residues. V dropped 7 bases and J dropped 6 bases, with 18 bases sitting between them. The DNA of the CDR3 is TGTGCCAGCAACCGACTCGCACAGGGTGCCGGGGAGCTGTTTTTT. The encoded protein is CASNRLAQGAGELFF. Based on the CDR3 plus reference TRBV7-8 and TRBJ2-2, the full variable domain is GAGVSQSPRYKVAKRGQDVALRCDPISGHVSLFWYQQALGQGPEFLTYFQNEAQLDKSGLPSDRFFAERPEGSVSTLKIQRTQQEDSAVYLCASNRLAQGAGELFFGEGSRLTVL.